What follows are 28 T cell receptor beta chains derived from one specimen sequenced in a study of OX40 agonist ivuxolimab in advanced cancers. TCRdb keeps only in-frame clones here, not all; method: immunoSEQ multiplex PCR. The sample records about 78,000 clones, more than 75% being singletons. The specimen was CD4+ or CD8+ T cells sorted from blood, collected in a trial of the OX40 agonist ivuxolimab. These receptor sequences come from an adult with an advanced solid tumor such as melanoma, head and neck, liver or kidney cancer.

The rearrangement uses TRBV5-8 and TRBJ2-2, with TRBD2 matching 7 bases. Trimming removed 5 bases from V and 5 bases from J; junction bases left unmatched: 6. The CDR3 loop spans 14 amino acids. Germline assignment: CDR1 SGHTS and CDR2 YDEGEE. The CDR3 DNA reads TGTGCCAGCAGACAAATCGGGGGGACCGGGGAGCTGTTTTTT. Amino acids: CASRQIGGTGELFF. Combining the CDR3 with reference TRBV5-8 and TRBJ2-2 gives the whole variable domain EAGVTQSPTHLIKTRGQQATLRCSPISGHTSVYWYQQALGLGLQFLLWYDEGEERNRGNFPPRFSGRQFPNYSSELNVNALELEDSALYLCASRQIGGTGELFFGEGSRLTVL.

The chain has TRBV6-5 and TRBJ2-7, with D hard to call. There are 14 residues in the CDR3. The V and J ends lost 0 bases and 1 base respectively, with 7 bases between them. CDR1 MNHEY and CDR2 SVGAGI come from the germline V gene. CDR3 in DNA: TGTGCCAGCAGTTACTCTTTAACATCCTACGAGCAGTACTTC. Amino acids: CASSYSLTSYEQYF.

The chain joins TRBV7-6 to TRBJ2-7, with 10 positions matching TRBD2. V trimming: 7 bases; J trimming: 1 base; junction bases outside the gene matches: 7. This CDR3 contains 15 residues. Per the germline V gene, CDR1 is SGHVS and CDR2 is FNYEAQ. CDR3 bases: TGTGCCAGCACCAGTCTAGCGGGAGAATCCTACGAGCAGTACTTC. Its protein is CASTSLAGESYEQYF.

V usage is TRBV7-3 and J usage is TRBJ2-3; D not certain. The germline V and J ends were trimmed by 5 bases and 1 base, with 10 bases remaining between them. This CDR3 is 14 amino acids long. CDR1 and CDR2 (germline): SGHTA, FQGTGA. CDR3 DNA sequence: TGTGCCAGCAGCCCAACGTCACGCACAGATACGCAGTATTTT. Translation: CASSPTSRTDTQYF.

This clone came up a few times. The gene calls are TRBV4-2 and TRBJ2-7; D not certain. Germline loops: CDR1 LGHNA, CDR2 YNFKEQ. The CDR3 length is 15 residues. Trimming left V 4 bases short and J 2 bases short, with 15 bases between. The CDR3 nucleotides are TGTGCCAGCAGCCCCTCAACCGGTAGTCCCTACGAGCAGTACTTC. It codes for CASSPSTGSPYEQYF.

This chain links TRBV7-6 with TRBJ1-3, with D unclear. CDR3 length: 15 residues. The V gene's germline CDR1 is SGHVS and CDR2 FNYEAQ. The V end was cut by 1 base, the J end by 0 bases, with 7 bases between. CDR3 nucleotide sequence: TGTGCCAGCAGCTTAGGTAGAGCCTCTGGAAACACCATATATTTT. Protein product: CASSLGRASGNTIYF.

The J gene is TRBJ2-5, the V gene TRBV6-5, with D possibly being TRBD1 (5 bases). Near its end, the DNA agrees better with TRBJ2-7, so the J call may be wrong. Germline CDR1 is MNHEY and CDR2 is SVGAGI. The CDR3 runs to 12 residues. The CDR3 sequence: CASKGQPYEQYF. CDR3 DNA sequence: TGTGCCAGCAAGGGGCAGCCCTACGAGCAGTACTTC.

This CDR3 is CASRPQGAQWNEQFF. In DNA form, the CDR3 reads TGTGCCAGCAGACCACAGGGGGCGCAATGGAATGAGCAGTTCTTC. The chain links TRBV27 to TRBJ2-1; 9 positions match TRBD1. J lost 7 bases, V lost 6 bases, and 10 bases had no gene match. The CDR3 is made up of 15 amino acids. Germline CDR1 is MNHEY and CDR2 is SMNVEV (reference sequence).

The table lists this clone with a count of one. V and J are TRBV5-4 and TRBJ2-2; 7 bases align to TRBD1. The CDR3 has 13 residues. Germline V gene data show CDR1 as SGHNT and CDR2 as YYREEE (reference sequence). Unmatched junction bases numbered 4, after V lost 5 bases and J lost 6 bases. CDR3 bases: TGTGCCAGCAGGGGACAGAGCTCCGGGGAGCTGTTTTTT. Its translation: CASRGQSSGELFF. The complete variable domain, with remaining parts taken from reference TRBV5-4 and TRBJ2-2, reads ETGVTQSPTHLIKTRGQQVTLRCSSQSGHNTVSWYQQALGQGPQFIFQYYREEENGRGNFPPRFSGLQFPNYSSELNVNALELDDSALYLCASRGQSSGELFFGEGSRLTVL.

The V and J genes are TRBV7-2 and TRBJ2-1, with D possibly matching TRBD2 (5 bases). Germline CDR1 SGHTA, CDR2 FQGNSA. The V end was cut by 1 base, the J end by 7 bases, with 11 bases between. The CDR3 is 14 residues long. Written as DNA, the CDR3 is TGTGCCAGCAGCTTAGTAGCGCAAGGGAATGAGCAGTTCTTC. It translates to CASSLVAQGNEQFF. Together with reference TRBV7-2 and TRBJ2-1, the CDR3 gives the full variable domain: GAGVSQSPSNKVTEKGKDVELRCDPISGHTALYWYRQSLGQGLEFLIYFQGNSAPDKSGLPSDRFSAERTGGSVSTLTIQRTQQEDSAVYLCASSLVAQGNEQFFGPGTRLTVL.

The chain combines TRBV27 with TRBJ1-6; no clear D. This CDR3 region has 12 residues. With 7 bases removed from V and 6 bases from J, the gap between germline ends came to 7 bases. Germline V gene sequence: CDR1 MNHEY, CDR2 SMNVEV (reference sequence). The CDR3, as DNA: TGTGCCAGCATGGGAGGTAATTCACCCCTCCACTTT. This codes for CASMGGNSPLHF.

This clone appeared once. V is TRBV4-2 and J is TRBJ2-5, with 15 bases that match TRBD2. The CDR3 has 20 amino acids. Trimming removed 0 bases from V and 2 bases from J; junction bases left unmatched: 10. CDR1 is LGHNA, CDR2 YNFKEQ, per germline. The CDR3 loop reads CASSQDRTSGRAAGQETQYF. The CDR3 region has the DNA TGTGCCAGCAGCCAAGATAGGACTAGCGGGAGGGCAGCCGGGCAAGAGACCCAGTACTTC.

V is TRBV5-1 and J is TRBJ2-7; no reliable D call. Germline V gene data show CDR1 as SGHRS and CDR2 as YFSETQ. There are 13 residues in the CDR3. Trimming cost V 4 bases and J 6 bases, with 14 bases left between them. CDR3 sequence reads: CASSPLTALEQYF. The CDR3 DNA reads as TGCGCCAGCAGCCCCCTAACTGCACTCGAGCAGTACTTC.

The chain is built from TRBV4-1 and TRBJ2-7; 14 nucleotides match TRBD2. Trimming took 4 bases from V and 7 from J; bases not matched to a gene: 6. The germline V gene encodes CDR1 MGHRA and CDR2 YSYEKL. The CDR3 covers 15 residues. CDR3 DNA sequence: TGCGCCAGCAGCCGGGGACTAGCGGGAGATGGTGAGCAGTACTTC. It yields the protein CASSRGLAGDGEQYF.

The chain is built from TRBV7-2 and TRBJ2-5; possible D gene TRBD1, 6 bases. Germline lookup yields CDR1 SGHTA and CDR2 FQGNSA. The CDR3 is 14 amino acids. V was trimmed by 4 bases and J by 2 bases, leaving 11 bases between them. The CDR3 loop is CASSSTGYQETQYF. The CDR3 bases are TGTGCCAGCAGCTCCACAGGGTATCAAGAGACCCAGTACTTC.

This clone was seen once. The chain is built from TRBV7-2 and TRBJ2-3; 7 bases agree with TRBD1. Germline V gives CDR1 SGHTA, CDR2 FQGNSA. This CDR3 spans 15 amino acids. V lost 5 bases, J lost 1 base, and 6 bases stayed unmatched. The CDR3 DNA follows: TGTGCCAGCAGCCCAGACAGGGCCCGCACAGATACGCAGTATTTT. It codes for CASSPDRARTDTQYF.

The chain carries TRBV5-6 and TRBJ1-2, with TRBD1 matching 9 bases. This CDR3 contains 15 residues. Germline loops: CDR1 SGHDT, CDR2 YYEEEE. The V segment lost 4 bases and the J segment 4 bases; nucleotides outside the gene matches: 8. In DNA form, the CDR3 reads TGTGCCAGCAGCCCCGACAGGGGGGCCACCTATGGCTACACCTTC. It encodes CASSPDRGATYGYTF.

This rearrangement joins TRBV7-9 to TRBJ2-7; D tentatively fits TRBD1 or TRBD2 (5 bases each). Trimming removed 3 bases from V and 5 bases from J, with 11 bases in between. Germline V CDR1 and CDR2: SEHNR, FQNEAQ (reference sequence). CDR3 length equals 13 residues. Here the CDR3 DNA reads TGTGCCAGCAGCTTTAATAGGGACCACGAGCAGTACTTC. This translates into CASSFNRDHEQYF.

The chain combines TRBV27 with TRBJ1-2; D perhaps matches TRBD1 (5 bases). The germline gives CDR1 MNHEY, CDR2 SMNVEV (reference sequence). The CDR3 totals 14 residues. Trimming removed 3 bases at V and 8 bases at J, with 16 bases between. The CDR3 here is CASSFAGQGGGYTF. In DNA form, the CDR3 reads TGTGCCAGCAGTTTCGCGGGGCAGGGAGGCGGCTACACCTTC.

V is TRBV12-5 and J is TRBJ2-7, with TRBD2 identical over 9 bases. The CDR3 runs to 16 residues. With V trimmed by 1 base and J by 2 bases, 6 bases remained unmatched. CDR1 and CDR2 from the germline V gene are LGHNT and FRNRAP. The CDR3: CASGLASGIYTYEQYF. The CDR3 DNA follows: TGTGCTAGTGGTTTGGCTAGCGGGATTTACACCTACGAGCAGTACTTC.

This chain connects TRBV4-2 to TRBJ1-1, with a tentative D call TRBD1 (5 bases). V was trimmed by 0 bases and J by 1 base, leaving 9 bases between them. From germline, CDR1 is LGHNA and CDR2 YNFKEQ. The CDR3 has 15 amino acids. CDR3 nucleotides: TGTGCCAGCAGCCAAGAGGCCAGGGAGAACACTGAAGCTTTCTTT. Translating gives CASSQEARENTEAFF.

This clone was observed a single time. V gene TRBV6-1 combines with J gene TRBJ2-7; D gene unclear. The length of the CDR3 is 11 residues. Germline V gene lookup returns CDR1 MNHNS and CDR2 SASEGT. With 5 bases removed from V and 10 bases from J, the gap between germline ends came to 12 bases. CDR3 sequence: CASSRDGAQYF. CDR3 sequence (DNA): TGTGCCAGCAGTAGAGACGGAGCCCAGTACTTC.

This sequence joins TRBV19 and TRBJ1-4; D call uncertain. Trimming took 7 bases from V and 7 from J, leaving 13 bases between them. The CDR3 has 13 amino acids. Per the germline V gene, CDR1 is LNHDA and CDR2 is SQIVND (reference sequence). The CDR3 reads CASKEDAAEKLFF. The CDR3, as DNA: TGTGCCAGTAAGGAGGATGCGGCTGAAAAACTGTTTTTT.

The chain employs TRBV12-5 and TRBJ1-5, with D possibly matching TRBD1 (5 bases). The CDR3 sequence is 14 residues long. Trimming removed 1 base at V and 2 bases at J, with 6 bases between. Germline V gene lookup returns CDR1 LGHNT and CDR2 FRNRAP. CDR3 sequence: CASGLEGGNQPQHF. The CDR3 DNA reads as TGTGCTAGTGGTTTGGAAGGGGGCAATCAGCCCCAGCATTTT.

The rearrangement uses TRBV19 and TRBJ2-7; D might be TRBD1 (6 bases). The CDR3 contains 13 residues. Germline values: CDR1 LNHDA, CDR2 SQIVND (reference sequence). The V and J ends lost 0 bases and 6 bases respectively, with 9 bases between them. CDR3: CASSIDTGLEQYF. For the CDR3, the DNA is TGTGCCAGTAGTATAGATACAGGGCTCGAGCAGTACTTC.

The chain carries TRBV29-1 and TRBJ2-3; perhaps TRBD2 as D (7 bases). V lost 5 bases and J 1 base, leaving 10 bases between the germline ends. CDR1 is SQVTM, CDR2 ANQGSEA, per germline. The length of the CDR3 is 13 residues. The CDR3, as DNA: TGCAGCGTTAGAGGGGGGGGCACAGATACGCAGTATTTT. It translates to CSVRGGGTDTQYF.

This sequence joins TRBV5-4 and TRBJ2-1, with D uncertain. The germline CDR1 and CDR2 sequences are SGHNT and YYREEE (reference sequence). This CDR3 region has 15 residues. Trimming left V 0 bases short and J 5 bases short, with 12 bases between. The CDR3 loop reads CASSLVPRTNNEQFF. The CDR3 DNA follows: TGTGCCAGCAGCTTGGTACCGCGGACCAACAATGAGCAGTTCTTC.

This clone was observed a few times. This CDR3 is CASSPYLISGNTIYF. CDR3 DNA: TGTGCCAGCAGCCCCTATTTGATCTCTGGAAACACCATATATTTT. The chain links TRBV7-9 to TRBJ1-3; D gene unclear. CDR1 SEHNR and CDR2 FQNEAQ come from the germline V gene (reference sequence). V lost 5 bases, J lost 0 bases, and 11 bases lay in between. The CDR3 is made up of 15 amino acids.